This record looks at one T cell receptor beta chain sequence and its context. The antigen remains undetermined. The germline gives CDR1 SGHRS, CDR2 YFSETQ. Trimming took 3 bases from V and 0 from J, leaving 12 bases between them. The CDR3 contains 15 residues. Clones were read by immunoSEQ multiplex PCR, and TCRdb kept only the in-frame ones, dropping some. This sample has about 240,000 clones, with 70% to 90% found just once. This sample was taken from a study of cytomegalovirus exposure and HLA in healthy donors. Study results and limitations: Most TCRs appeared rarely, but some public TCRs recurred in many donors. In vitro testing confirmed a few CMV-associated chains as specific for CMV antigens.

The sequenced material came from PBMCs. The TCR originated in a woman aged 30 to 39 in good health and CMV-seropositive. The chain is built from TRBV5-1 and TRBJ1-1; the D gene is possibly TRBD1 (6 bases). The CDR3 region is CASSSQGPLNTEAFF. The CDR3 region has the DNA TGCGCCAGCAGCTCACAGGGACCGCTGAACACTGAAGCTTTCTTT.